These T cell receptor beta chains were read from a single sample in a study of T cell repertoires in cytomegalovirus infection. Via MiXCR, TCRdb re-called the reads, giving one row per CDR3 protein. The sample holds hundreds of thousands of distinct CDR3 sequences, around 29% seen once. For these TCRs, the target antigens are not known. The sequences come from cultured PBMCs, collected from culture after CMV antigen stimulation. The receptors were gathered from a human donor in good health (CMV status not recorded). Some clones in this sample may be carry-over from other donors' samples. CDR3s include the opening cysteine and the closing phenylalanine or tryptophan. The D gene is left open where the match is weak. Expanded clones are given a class, and other clones once, few, many or no size at all.

clone_size j_call v_call d_call cdr3_nt cdr3_aa
. TRBJ1-5 TRBV11-2 TRBD1 TGTGCCAGCAGCGGAGGGACAGGGGGAGAGGGCAATCAGCCCCAGCATTTT CASSGGTGGEGNQPQHF
. TRBJ2-3 TRBV29-1 TRBD2 TGCAGCGGGTGGGTAAGGGCGCTAGCGGGAACCGCAGATACGCAGTATTTT CSGWVRALAGTADTQYF
few TRBJ2-5 TRBV4-2 TRBD2 TGTGCCAGCAGCCAAGGGTCGCTAGCGGGGTTGAAGACCCAGTACTTC CASSQGSLAGLKTQYF
. TRBJ2-1 TRBV19 . TGTGCCAGTAGTGTCACCTTGGGGGTCATGCTGGACGATGAGCAGTTCTTC CASSVTLGVMLDDEQFF
many TRBJ1-1 TRBV7-8 . TGTGCCAGCAGCCCCCAACCCCGGAACACTGAAGCTTTCTTT CASSPQPRNTEAFF
many TRBJ2-3 TRBV20-1 TRBD2 TGCAGTGTGGACCTAGCGGGGGGCACAGATACGCAGTATTTT CSVDLAGGTDTQYF
few TRBJ2-7 TRBV27 . TGTGCCAGCAGTTTGGCGGCGGGTATCTACGAGCAGTACTTC CASSLAAGIYEQYF
few TRBJ2-5 TRBV27 . TGTGCCAGCAGTCCACTTTTTGGGTGGGAGACCCAGTACTTC CASSPLFGWETQYF
. TRBJ2-5 TRBV7-2 TRBD2 TGTGCCAGCAGCCCCCCGGGGAGGGTAGAGACCCAGTACTTC CASSPPGRVETQYF
. TRBJ2-3 TRBV28 . TGTGCCACCGTATGGAAGGGGACCACAGATACGCAGTATTTT CATVWKGTTDTQYF
. TRBJ2-3 TRBV28 . TGTGCCAGCAGTTTTGCGCTAGCTGGCACAGATACGCAGTATTTT CASSFALAGTDTQYF
. TRBJ2-1 TRBV11-1 TRBD2 TGTGCCAGCAGCCCGGCCACTAGCGGGGGGGCTAATGAGCAGTTCTTC CASSPATSGGANEQFF
few TRBJ2-3 TRBV7-9 TRBD2 TGTGCCAGCACACTCATAGTAGCGGGGGACACAGATACGCAGTATTTT CASTLIVAGDTDTQYF
few TRBJ2-1 TRBV28 TRBD1 TGTGCCAGCAGGGTTGAACAGGGGGCCCACAATGAGCAGTTCTTC CASRVEQGAHNEQFF
. TRBJ2-7 TRBV27 TRBD1 TGTGCCAGCAGTTTATATCCGGGACAGTCCTACGAGCAGTACTTC CASSLYPGQSYEQYF
many TRBJ2-7 TRBV20-1 . TGCAGTGCCTCCCGGGCCACTGGCTACGAGCAGTACTTC CSASRATGYEQYF
. TRBJ2-3 TRBV5-4 TRBD2 TGTGCCAGCAGCGAGGTACTAGCGGGAGGTGCAGATACGCAGTATTTT CASSEVLAGGADTQYF
. TRBJ1-1 TRBV7-6 . TGTGCCAGCAGCTTAGGCGGCATCATGAACACTGAAGCTTTCTTT CASSLGGIMNTEAFF
. TRBJ1-1 TRBV19 . TGTGCCAGTAGTATCTACCCAGGGGCAGGGACTGAAGCTTTCTTT CASSIYPGAGTEAFF
few TRBJ1-2 TRBV6-2/TRBV6-3 . TGTGCCACGCTGGGGGCGACGAGGGACTATGGCTACACCTTC CATLGATRDYGYTF